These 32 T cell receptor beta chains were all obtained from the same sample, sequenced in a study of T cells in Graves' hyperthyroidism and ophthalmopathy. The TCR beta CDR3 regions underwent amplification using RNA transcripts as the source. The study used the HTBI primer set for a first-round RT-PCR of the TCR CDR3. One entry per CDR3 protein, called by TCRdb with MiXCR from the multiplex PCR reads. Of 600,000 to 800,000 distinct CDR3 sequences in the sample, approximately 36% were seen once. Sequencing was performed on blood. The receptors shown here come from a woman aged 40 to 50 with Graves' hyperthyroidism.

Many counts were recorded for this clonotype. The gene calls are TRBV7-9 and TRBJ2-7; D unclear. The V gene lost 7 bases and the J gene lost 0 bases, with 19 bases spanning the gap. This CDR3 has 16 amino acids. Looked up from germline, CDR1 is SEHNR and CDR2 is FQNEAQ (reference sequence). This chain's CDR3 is CASIDKRRSPSYEQYF. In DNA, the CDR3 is TGTGCCAGCATCGATAAGAGGCGGAGCCCCTCCTACGAGCAGTACTTC.

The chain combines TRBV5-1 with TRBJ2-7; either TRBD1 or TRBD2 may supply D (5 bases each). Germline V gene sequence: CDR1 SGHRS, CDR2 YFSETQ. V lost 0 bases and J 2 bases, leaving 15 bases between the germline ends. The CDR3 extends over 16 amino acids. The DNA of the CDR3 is TGCGCCAGCAGCTTGGCCTCCGGGACGAGGACCTACGAGCAGTACTTC. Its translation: CASSLASGTRTYEQYF.

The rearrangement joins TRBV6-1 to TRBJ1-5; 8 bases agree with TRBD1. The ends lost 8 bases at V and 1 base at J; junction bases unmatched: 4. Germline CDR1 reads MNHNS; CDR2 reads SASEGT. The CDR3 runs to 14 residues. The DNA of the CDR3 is TGTGCCAGCGGGAGACAGGGGAGCAATCAGCCCCAGCATTTT. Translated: CASGRQGSNQPQHF.

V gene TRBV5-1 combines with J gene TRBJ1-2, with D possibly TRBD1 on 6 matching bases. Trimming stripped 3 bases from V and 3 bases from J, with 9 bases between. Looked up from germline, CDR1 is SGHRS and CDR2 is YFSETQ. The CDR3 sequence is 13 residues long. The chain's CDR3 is CASSSNRDYGYTF. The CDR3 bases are TGCGCCAGCAGCTCAAACAGGGACTATGGCTACACCTTC.

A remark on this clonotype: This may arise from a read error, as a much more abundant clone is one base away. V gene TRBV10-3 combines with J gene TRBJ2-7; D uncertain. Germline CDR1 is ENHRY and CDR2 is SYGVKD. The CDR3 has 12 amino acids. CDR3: CAISESSYEQCF. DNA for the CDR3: TGTGCCATCAGTGAGTCCTCTTACGAGCAGTGCTTC.

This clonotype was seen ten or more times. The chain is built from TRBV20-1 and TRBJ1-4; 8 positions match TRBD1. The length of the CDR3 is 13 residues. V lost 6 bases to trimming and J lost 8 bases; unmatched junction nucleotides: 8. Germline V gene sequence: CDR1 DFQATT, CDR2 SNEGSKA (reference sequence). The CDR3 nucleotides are TGCAGTGCGAAAGGACAGGGTGACGAAAAACTGTTTTTT. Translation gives CSAKGQGDEKLFF.

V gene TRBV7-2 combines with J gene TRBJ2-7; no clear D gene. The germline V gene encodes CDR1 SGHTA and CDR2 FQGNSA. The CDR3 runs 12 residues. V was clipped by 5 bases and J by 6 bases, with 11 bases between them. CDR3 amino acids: CASSQELGEQYF. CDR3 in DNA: TGTGCCAGCAGCCAAGAGTTGGGCGAGCAGTACTTC. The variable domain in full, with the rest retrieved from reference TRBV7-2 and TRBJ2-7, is GAGVSQSPSNKVTEKGKDVELRCDPISGHTALYWYRQSLGQGLEFLIYFQGNSAPDKSGLPSDRFSAERTGGSVSTLTIQRTQQEDSAVYLCASSQELGEQYFGPGTRLTVT.

CDR3 nucleotide sequence: TGCAGTGCTATTTGGCAGGGCGGCACCGGGGAGCTGTTTTTT. This encodes CSAIWQGGTGELFF. The chain recombines TRBV20-1 with TRBJ2-2, with D possibly TRBD1 on 5 matching bases. CDR3 length: 14 amino acids. In germline, CDR1 is DFQATT, CDR2 SNEGSKA (reference sequence). V was clipped by 4 bases and J by 4 bases, with 13 bases between them.

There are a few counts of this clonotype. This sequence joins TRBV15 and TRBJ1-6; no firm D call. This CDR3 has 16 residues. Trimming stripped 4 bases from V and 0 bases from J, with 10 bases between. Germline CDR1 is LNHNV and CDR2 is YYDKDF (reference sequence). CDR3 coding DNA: TGTGCCACCAGCATTTCTAAGAGCTCCTATAATTCACCCCTCCACTTT. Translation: CATSISKSSYNSPLHF.

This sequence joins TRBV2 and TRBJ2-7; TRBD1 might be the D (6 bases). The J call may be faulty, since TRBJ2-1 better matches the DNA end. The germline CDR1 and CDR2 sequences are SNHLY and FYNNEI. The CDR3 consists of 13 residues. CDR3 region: CASWGQANNEQFF. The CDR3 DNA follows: TGTGCCAGCTGGGGGCAGGCTAACAATGAGCAGTTCTTC.

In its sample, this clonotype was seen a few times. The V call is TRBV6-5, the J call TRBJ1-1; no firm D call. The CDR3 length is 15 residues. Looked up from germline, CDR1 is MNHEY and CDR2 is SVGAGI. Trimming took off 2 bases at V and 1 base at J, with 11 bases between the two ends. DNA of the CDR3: TGTGCCAGCAGTTACGGTATCGAACGGAACACTGAAGCTTTCTTT. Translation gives CASSYGIERNTEAFF.

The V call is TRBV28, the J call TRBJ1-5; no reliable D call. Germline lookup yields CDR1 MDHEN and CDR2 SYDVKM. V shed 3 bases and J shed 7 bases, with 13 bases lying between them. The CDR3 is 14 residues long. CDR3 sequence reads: CASSFRGESQPQHF. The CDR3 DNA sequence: TGTGCCAGCAGTTTTCGCGGCGAGTCGCAGCCCCAGCATTTT. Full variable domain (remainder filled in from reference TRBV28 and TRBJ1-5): DVKVTQSSRYLVKRTGEKVFLECVQDMDHENMFWYRQDPGLGLRLIYFSYDVKMKEKGDIPEGYSVSREKKERFSLILESASTNQTSMYLCASSFRGESQPQHFGDGTRLSIL.

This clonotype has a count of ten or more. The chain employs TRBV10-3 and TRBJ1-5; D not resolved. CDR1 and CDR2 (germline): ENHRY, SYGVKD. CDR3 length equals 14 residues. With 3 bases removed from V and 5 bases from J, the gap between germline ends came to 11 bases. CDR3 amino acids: CAISDRLSDQPQHF. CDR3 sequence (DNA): TGTGCCATCAGTGACAGGTTGTCCGATCAGCCCCAGCATTTT.

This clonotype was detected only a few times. CDR3 DNA: TGTGCCAGTAGTATACATGGACAGGGGACCGGGGAGCTGTTTTTT. Translation: CASSIHGQGTGELFF. V gene TRBV19 combines with J gene TRBJ2-2; 9 bases fit TRBD1. This CDR3 has 15 residues. The V gene end was trimmed by 2 bases and the J gene end by 5 bases; junction bases not matched to a gene: 3. Germline-derived CDR1 and CDR2 are LNHDA and SQIVND (reference sequence).

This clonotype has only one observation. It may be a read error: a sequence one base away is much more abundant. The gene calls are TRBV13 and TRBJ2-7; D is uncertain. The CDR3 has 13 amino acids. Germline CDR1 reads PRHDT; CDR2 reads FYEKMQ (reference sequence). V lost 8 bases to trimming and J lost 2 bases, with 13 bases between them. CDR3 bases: TGTGCCAGCGGGCGCGAAGGCACCTACGAGCAGTACTTC. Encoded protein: CASGREGTYEQYF.

The CDR3 spells CATSASATNEKLFF. The DNA of the CDR3 is TGTGCCACCAGTGCCTCCGCAACTAATGAAAAACTGTTTTTT. This chain uses TRBV24-1 with TRBJ1-4; D remains ambiguous. The ends were cut back, 5 bases at V and 0 bases at J, with 6 bases in the middle. CDR3 length: 14 residues. CDR1 KGHDR and CDR2 SFDVKD come from the germline V gene.

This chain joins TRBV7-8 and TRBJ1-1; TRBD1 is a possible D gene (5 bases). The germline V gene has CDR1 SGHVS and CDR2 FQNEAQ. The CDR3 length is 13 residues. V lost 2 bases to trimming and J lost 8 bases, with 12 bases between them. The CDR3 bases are TGTGCCAGCAGCTTAAGGACCGGGGCCGAAGCTTTCTTT. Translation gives CASSLRTGAEAFF.

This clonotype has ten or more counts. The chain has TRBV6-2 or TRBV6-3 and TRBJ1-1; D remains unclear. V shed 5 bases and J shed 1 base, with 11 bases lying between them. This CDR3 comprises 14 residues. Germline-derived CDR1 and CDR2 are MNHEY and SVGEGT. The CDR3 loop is CASSPLAGNTEAFF. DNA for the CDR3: TGTGCCAGCAGTCCCCTGGCGGGGAACACTGAAGCTTTCTTT.

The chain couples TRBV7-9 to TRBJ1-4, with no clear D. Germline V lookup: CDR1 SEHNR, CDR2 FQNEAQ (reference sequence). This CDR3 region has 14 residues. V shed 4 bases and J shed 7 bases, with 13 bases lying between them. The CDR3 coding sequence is TGTGCCAGCAGCTCGTATCGGGAGAGTGAAAAACTGTTTTTT. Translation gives CASSSYRESEKLFF.

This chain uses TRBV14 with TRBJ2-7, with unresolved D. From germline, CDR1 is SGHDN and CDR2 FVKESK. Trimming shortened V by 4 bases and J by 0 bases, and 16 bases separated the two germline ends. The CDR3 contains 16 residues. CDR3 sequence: CASSRAFRADSYEQYF. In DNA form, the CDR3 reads TGTGCCAGCAGCCGCGCCTTCCGGGCCGACTCCTACGAGCAGTACTTC.

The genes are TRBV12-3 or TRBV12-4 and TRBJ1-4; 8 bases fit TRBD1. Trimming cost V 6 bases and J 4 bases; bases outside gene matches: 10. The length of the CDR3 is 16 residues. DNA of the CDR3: TGTGCCAGCAGAATGGGGCAGGGGGCAAGTAATGAAAAACTGTTTTTT. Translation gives CASRMGQGASNEKLFF.

CDR3 nucleotides: TGTGCCAGCAGTCTCGACGGGACACCGAGCTACGAGCAGTACTTC. This translates into CASSLDGTPSYEQYF. J is TRBJ2-7 and V is TRBV7-9, with D perhaps matching TRBD1 (6 bases). This CDR3 has 15 residues. V lost 6 bases to trimming and J lost 3 bases, with 18 bases between them. In germline, CDR1 is SEHNR, CDR2 FQNEAQ (reference sequence).

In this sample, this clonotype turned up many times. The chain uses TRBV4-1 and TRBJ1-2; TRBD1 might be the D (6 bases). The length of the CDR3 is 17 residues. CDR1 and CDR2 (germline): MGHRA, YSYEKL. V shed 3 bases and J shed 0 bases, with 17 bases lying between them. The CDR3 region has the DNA TGCGCCAGCAGCCACCCTACAGGACAGCTCCCTAACTATGGCTACACCTTC. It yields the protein CASSHPTGQLPNYGYTF.

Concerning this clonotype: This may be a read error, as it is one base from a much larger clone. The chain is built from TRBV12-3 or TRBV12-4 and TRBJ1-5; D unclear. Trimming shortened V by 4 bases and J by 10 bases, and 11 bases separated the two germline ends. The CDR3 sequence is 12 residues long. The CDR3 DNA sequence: TGTGCCAGCAGTTCTGAGGGCACCCCCCAGCATTTT. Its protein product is CASSSEGTPQHF.

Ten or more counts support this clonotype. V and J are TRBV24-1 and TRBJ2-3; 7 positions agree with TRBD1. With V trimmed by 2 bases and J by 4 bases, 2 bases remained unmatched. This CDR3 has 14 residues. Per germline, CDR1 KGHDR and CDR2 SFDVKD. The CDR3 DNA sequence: TGTGCCACCAGTGATTCGGACAGGCCAGATACGCAGTATTTT. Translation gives CATSDSDRPDTQYF.

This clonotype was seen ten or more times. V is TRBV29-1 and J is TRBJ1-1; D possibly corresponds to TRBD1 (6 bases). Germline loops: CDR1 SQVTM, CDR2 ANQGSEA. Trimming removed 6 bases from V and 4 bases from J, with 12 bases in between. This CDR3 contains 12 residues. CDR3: CSVGHRVTEAFF. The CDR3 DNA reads TGCAGCGTGGGACATAGGGTCACTGAAGCTTTCTTT.

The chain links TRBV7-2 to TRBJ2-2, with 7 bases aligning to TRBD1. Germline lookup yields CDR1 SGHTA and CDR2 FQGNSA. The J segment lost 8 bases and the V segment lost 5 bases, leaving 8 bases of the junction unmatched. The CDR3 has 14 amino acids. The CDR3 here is CASSLRPGQGELFF. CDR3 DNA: TGTGCCAGCAGCCTAAGACCGGGACAGGGGGAGCTGTTTTTT.

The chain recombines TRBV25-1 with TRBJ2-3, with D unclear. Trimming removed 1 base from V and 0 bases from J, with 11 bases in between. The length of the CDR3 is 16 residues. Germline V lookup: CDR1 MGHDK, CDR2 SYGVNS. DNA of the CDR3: TGTGCCAGCAGTGAATTGACAACCGCTAGCACAGATACGCAGTATTTT. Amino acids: CASSELTTASTDTQYF.

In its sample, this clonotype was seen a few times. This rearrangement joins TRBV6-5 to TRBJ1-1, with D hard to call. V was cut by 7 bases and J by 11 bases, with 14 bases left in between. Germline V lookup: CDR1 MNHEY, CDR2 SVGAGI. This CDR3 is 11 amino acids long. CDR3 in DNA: TGTGCCAGCACCCAAACCGGGCGGGCTTTCTTT. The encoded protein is CASTQTGRAFF.

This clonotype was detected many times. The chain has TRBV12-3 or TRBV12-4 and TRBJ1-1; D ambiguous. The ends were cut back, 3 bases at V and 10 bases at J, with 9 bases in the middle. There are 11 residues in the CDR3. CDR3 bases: TGTGCCAGCAGTTTCCAACTTCGAGCTTTCTTT. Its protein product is CASSFQLRAFF.

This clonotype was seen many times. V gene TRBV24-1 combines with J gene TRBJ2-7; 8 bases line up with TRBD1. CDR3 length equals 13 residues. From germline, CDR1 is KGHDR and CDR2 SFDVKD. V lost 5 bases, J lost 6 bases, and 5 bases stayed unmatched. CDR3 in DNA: TGTGCCACCAGTGCTGGGACAGGTTCCGAGCAGTACTTC. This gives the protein CATSAGTGSEQYF.

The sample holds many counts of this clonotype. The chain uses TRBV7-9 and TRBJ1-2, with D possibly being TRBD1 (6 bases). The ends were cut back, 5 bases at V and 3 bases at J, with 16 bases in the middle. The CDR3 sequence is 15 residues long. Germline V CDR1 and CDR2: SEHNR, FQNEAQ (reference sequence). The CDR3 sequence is CASSPTGAGHYGYTF. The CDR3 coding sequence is TGTGCCAGCAGCCCGACAGGAGCGGGACACTATGGCTACACCTTC.